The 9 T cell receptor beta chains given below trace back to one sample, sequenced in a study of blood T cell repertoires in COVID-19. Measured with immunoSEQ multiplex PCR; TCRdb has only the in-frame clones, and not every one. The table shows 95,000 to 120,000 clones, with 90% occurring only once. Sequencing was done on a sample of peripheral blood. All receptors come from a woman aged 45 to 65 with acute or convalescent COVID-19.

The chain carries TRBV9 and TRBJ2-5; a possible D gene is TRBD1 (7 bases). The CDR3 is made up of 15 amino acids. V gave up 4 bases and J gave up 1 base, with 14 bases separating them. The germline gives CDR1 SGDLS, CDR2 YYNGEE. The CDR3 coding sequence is TGTGCCAGCAGCACCCAGGGGGGCCTCCAAGAGACCCAGTACTTC. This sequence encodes CASSTQGGLQETQYF.

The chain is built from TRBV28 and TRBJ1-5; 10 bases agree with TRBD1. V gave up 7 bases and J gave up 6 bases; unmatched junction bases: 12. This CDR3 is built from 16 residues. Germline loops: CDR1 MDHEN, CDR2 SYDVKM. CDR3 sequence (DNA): TGTGCCAGCACCCCAAGGGGACAGGGGCATCGTCAGCCCCAGCATTTT. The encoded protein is CASTPRGQGHRQPQHF.

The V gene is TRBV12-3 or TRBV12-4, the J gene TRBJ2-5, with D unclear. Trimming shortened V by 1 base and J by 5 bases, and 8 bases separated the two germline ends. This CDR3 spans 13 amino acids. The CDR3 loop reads CASSLERRETQYF. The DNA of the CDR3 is TGTGCCAGCAGTTTAGAACGTCGGGAGACCCAGTACTTC.

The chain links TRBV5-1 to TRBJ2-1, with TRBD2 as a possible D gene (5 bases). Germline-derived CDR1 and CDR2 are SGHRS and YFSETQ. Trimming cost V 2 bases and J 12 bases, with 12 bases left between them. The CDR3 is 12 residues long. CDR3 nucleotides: TGCGCCAGCAGCTTTACTAGAGAGTCGCAGTTCTTC. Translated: CASSFTRESQFF.

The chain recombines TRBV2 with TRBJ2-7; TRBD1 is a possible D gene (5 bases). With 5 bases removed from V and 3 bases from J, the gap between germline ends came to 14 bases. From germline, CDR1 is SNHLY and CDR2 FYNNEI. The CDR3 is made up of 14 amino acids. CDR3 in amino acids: CASSRDNDSYEQYF. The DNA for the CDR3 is TGTGCCAGCAGTCGTGACAATGACAGCTACGAGCAGTACTTC.

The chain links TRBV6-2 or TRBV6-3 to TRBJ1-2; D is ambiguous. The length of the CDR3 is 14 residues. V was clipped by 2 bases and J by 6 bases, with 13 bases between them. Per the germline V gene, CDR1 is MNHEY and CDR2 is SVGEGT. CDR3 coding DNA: TGTGCCAGCAGTTACGTCCGGGCGCGGGATGGCTACACCTTC. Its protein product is CASSYVRARDGYTF.

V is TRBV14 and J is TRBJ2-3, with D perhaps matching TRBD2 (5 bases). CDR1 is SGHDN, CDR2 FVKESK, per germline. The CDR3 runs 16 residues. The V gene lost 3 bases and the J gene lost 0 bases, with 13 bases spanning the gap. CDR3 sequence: CASSQASFSSTDTQYF. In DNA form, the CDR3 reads TGTGCCAGCAGCCAGGCTAGCTTCTCTAGCACAGATACGCAGTATTTT.

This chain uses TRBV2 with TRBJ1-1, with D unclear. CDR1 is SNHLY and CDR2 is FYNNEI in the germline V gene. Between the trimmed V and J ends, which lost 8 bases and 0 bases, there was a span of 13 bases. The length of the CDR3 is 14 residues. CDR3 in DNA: TGTGCCAGCCTTATGGAGAGTATGAACACTGAAGCTTTCTTT. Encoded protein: CASLMESMNTEAFF.

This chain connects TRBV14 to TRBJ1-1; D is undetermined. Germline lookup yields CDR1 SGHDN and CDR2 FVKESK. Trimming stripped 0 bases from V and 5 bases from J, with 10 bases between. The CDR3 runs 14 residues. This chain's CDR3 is CASSQEFGVTEAFF. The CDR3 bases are TGTGCCAGCAGCCAAGAATTCGGGGTTACTGAAGCTTTCTTT.